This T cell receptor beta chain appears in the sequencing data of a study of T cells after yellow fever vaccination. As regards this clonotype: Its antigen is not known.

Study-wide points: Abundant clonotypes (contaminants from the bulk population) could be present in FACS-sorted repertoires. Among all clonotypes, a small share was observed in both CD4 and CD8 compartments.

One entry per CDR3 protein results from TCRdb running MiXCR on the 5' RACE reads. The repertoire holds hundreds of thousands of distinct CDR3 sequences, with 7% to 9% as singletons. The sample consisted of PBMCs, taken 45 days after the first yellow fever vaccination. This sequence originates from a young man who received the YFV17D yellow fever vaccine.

The CDR3 region has the DNA TGTGCCTGGAGTACAGAGAGCAATCAGCCCCAGCATTTT. It codes for CAWSTESNQPQHF. The J gene is TRBJ1-5, the V gene TRBV30; D call uncertain. This CDR3 has 13 amino acids. With 2 bases removed from V and 1 base from J, the gap between germline ends came to 6 bases. Germline V gives CDR1 GTSNPN, CDR2 SVGIG (reference sequence).